This T cell receptor (beta chain) derives from a study of molecular identifiers for immune sequencing clone quantification. Many counts were recorded for this clonotype. Preparation of naive CD8 libraries involved roughly 20,000 to 1,100,000 sorted cells and 10%, 30% or 50% RNA. The CDR3 has 14 amino acids. V dropped 4 bases and J dropped 2 bases, with 9 bases sitting between them. The V gene's germline CDR1 is SGHTA and CDR2 FQGNSA. One entry per CDR3 protein results from TCRdb running MiXCR on the PCR reads. This sample carries fewer than 350,000 distinct CDR3 sequences, 20% to 25% of them seen once, and the ten largest clones take approximately 0.85%.

The material sequenced was naive CD8+ T cells from blood, with Jurkat cell RNA spiked in. Subset specified: FACS-sorted CD8+CD4-CCR7+CD45RA+ naive T cells. This TCR came from a human donor in good health. Some libraries in this study had Jurkat cell RNA spiked in. This chain connects TRBV7-2 to TRBJ1-3; possibly TRBD1 for D (6 bases). CDR3 sequence: CASSWGGPGNTIYF. The CDR3 bases are TGTGCCAGCAGCTGGGGGGGGCCTGGAAACACCATATATTTT.